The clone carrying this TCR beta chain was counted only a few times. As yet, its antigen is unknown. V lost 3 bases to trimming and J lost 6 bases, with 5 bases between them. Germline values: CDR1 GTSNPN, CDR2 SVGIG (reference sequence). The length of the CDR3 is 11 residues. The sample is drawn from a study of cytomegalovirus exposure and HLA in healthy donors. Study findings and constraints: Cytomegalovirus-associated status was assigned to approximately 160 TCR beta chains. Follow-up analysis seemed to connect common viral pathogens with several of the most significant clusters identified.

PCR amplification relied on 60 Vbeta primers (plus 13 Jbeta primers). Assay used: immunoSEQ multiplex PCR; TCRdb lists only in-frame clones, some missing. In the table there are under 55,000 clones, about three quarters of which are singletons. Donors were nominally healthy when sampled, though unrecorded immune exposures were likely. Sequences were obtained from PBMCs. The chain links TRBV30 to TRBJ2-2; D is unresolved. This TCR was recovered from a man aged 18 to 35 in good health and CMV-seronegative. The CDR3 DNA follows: TGTGCCTGGAGGAGATCCGGGGAGCTGTTTTTT. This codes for CAWRRSGELFF.